A single sample gave rise to the 21 T cell receptor beta chains below, sequenced in a study of blood T cell repertoires in COVID-19. Measured with immunoSEQ multiplex PCR; TCRdb has only the in-frame clones, and not every one. The sample shows some 150,000 clones, roughly 80% of them seen only once. What was sequenced was peripheral blood. The receptors stem from a woman older than 75 with acute or convalescent COVID-19.

This clone was observed a single time. The chain combines TRBV19 with TRBJ1-1; D perhaps matches TRBD1 (6 bases). Trimming cost V 4 bases and J 1 base, with 19 bases left between them. Germline V gives CDR1 LNHDA, CDR2 SQIVND (reference sequence). The CDR3 has 17 residues. CDR3 nucleotides: TGTGCCAGTAGTACCATGCTGGGGGCGAGAGGGAACACTGAAGCTTTCTTT. Translated, it gives CASSTMLGARGNTEAFF.

The chain uses TRBV29-1 and TRBJ1-4; the D is unclear. CDR1 and CDR2 from the germline V gene are SQVTM and ANQGSEA. The CDR3 has 12 amino acids. V was clipped by 5 bases and J by 8 bases, with 12 bases between them. CDR3 coding DNA: TGCAGCGTTATGAGGGATTCCGAAAAACTGTTTTTT. It is translated as CSVMRDSEKLFF.

The rearrangement links TRBV2 to TRBJ1-3; 7 nucleotides agree with TRBD1. V lost 5 bases to trimming and J lost 8 bases; unmatched junction nucleotides: 9. The CDR3 sequence is 14 residues long. The germline V gene has CDR1 SNHLY and CDR2 FYNNEI. The CDR3 spells CASSPGQERHTIYF. The CDR3 nucleotides read TGTGCCAGCAGTCCCGGACAGGAGCGACACACCATATATTTT.

This clone came up a few times. The genes are TRBV4-1 and TRBJ1-2; no clear D gene. Germline CDR1 and CDR2: MGHRA and YSYEKL. The CDR3 runs to 17 residues. The ends were cut back, 2 bases at V and 6 bases at J, with 22 bases in the middle. CDR3 residues: CASSQPLRGVRADGYTF. DNA of the CDR3: TGCGCCAGCAGCCAACCGCTGCGCGGGGTGCGGGCGGATGGCTACACCTTC.

The chain carries TRBV6-1 and TRBJ1-5; 7 nucleotides align to TRBD1. V dropped 1 base and J dropped 14; count of bases not matched to a gene: 8. Germline CDR1 and CDR2: MNHNS and SASEGT. There are 13 residues in the CDR3. The CDR3 spells CASSEGRQGMEHF. CDR3 sequence (DNA): TGTGCCAGCAGTGAAGGCAGACAGGGAATGGAGCATTTT.

The gene calls are TRBV3-1 (or the pseudogene TRBV3-2) and TRBJ1-4; no clear D gene. The CDR3 spans 15 residues. The germline V gene encodes CDR1 LGHDT and CDR2 YNNKEL (reference sequence). V was shortened by 2 bases and J by 4 bases, with 11 bases between the two germline ends. CDR3 residues: CASSQTFRNNEKLFF. CDR3 nucleotide sequence: TGTGCCAGCAGCCAAACGTTCAGGAATAATGAAAAACTGTTTTTT.

CDR3 protein: CASSQARDNYNEQFF. The CDR3 DNA reads TGTGCCAGCAGCCAGGCCCGGGACAACTACAATGAGCAGTTCTTC. V and J are TRBV3-1 (or the pseudogene TRBV3-2) and TRBJ2-1; TRBD1 might be the D (6 bases). Looked up from germline, CDR1 is LGHDT and CDR2 is YNNKEL (reference sequence). Trimming took 3 bases from V and 3 from J, leaving 12 bases between them. This CDR3 is built from 15 residues.

This clone was observed a handful of times. The chain is built from TRBV12-5 and TRBJ1-5; D perhaps matches TRBD1 (6 bases). Per the germline V gene, CDR1 is LGHNT and CDR2 is FRNRAP. The CDR3 runs to 14 residues. Trimming took 6 bases from V and 8 from J, leaving 17 bases between them. The CDR3 region has the DNA TGTGCTAGTGGGGCGGGGGCGGACACTGAGCCCCAGCATTTT. This encodes CASGAGADTEPQHF.

The chain uses TRBV10-3 and TRBJ2-3, with 14 bases matching TRBD2. There are 19 residues in the CDR3. The V gene end was trimmed by 7 bases and the J gene end by 6 bases; junction bases not matched to a gene: 18. Germline V gives CDR1 ENHRY, CDR2 SYGVKD. The CDR3 region is CAIKRAASNRTSGGDTQYF. DNA of the CDR3: TGTGCCATCAAGCGGGCAGCTTCTAATCGGACTAGCGGGGGGGATACGCAGTATTTT.

The CDR3 DNA sequence: TGTGCCAGCAGCAAGACAGGGTCAAGGGAAGCTTTCTTT. Translated, it gives CASSKTGSREAFF. This chain uses TRBV13 with TRBJ1-1; the match to TRBD1 covers 7 bases. There are 13 residues in the CDR3. The germline CDR1 and CDR2 sequences are PRHDT and FYEKMQ (reference sequence). V dropped 5 bases and J dropped 8; count of bases not matched to a gene: 8. The full variable domain, in which reference TRBV13 and TRBJ1-1 provide the parts outside the CDR3, is AAGVIQSPRHLIKEKRETATLKCYPIPRHDTVYWYQQGPGQDPQFLISFYEKMQSDKGSIPDRFSAQQFSDYHSELNMSSLELGDSALYFCASSKTGSREAFFGQGTRLTVV.

The chain combines TRBV29-1 with TRBJ2-1, with D unresolved. V was pared by 4 bases and J by 3 bases, with 13 bases between. Germline V gene data show CDR1 as SQVTM and CDR2 as ANQGSEA. The CDR3 loop spans 14 amino acids. The CDR3 DNA is TGCAGCGTTGGCGGCAGTTCTCGCTACAATGAGCAGTTCTTC. Encoded protein: CSVGGSSRYNEQFF.

The chain combines TRBV14 with TRBJ1-1; no clear D gene. V gave up 0 bases and J gave up 2 bases, with 4 bases separating them. The germline gives CDR1 SGHDN, CDR2 FVKESK. This CDR3 comprises 13 residues. The CDR3 sequence is CASSQDTNTEAFF. CDR3 sequence (DNA): TGTGCCAGCAGCCAAGATACAAACACTGAAGCTTTCTTT.

The rearrangement joins TRBV11-2 to TRBJ1-3, with D unclear. V gave up 0 bases and J gave up 2 bases, with 11 bases separating them. Germline lookup yields CDR1 SGHAT and CDR2 FQNNGV. The length of the CDR3 is 16 residues. CDR3 sequence: CASSLDLPGTGNTIYF. Here the CDR3 DNA reads TGTGCCAGCAGCTTAGATCTTCCAGGTACTGGAAACACCATATATTTT.

The CDR3 DNA sequence: TGTGCCAGCAGTCCCGTAACGGGAGTCGGGATCCAGCCCCAGCATTTT. It translates to CASSPVTGVGIQPQHF. The chain joins TRBV27 to TRBJ1-5; D is unresolved. V was pared by 5 bases and J by 7 bases, with 21 bases between. The CDR3 length is 16 residues. Germline CDR1 is MNHEY and CDR2 is SMNVEV (reference sequence).

The chain recombines TRBV24-1 with TRBJ2-3, with D perhaps matching TRBD1 (5 bases). The V end was cut by 1 base, the J end by 1 base, with 8 bases between. Germline values: CDR1 KGHDR, CDR2 SFDVKD. The CDR3 loop spans 15 amino acids. The CDR3: CATSDLQDRTDTQYF. CDR3 sequence (DNA): TGTGCCACCAGTGATTTACAGGACCGCACAGATACGCAGTATTTT.

The chain uses TRBV4-2 and TRBJ2-7; 8 positions agree with TRBD1. There are 14 residues in the CDR3. Germline loops: CDR1 LGHNA, CDR2 YNFKEQ. Trimming at V came to 0 bases and at J to 3 bases, leaving 1 base not matched to a gene. The CDR3: CASSQEQGDYEQYF. The CDR3 bases are TGTGCCAGCAGCCAAGAACAGGGGGACTACGAGCAGTACTTC.

The rearrangement links TRBV19 to TRBJ1-6, with TRBD1 identical over 8 bases. The CDR3 is 14 residues long. In germline, CDR1 is LNHDA, CDR2 SQIVND (reference sequence). V dropped 6 bases and J dropped 14; count of bases not matched to a gene: 12. Here the CDR3 reads CASRDRAGEGALHF. The CDR3 DNA follows: TGTGCCAGTAGGGACAGGGCTGGTGAGGGGGCCCTCCACTTT.

The chain's CDR3 is CASSPGTSGGWEQYF. CDR3 nucleotide sequence: TGTGCCAGCTCACCGGGGACTAGCGGGGGCTGGGAGCAGTACTTC. This sequence joins TRBV18 and TRBJ2-7; TRBD2 matches at 14 bases. The V segment lost 3 bases and the J segment 7 bases; nucleotides outside the gene matches: 5. The germline V gene encodes CDR1 KGHSH and CDR2 LQKENI. This CDR3 comprises 15 residues.

The J gene is TRBJ1-2, the V gene TRBV12-3 or TRBV12-4; D not resolved. The CDR3 covers 12 residues. V lost 2 bases to trimming and J lost 4 bases, with 5 bases between them. CDR3 residues: CASSLSPYGYTF. The CDR3 nucleotides are TGTGCCAGCAGTTTAAGCCCCTATGGCTACACCTTC.

The rearrangement joins TRBV7-9 to TRBJ1-4, with D tentatively TRBD1 (6 bases). The germline V gene has CDR1 SEHNR and CDR2 FQNEAQ (reference sequence). The CDR3 is made up of 15 amino acids. With 5 bases removed from V and 8 bases from J, the gap between germline ends came to 18 bases. As DNA, the CDR3 is TGTGCCAGCAGCCAAGCGACAGGTATCAAGGAAAAACTGTTTTTT. This sequence encodes CASSQATGIKEKLFF.

This chain joins TRBV4-3 and TRBJ1-6; 8 bases fit TRBD1. This CDR3 is 16 amino acids long. The V gene end was trimmed by 0 bases and the J gene end by 9 bases; junction bases not matched to a gene: 7. The germline CDR1 and CDR2 sequences are LGHNA and YSLEER. The chain's CDR3 is CASSQDGQGFSSPLHF. CDR3 nucleotide sequence: TGCGCCAGCAGCCAAGATGGACAGGGATTCAGTTCACCCCTCCACTTT.